The sample holds many counts of the clone carrying this T cell receptor (beta chain). What it binds is not known. Germline assignment: CDR1 SQVTM and CDR2 ANQGSEA. The CDR3 sequence is 12 residues long. With 6 bases clipped from V and 5 bases from J, the junction kept 1 base outside the gene matches. This entry is derived from a study of CD8 T cells in ankylosing spondylitis. Study-wide points: Several of the motif variants were reported before in synovial fluid and blood from reactive arthritis. CD8+ cells made up the disease-linked clones, which were relatively rare in peripheral blood. What seemed typical of ankylosing spondylitis blood was a TCR beta motif built from 8 or 9 highly homologous variants.

For TCR beta, libraries came from quantitative 5'-RACE with molecular barcodes. TCRdb re-called the 5' RACE reads with MiXCR, one entry per CDR3 protein. The sample gives about 100,000 distinct CDR3 sequences, about 7.7% of which show up once; 9.9% is in the top ten. The sequencing sample was made of blood, either unsorted or a sorted T cell fraction (not recorded which). The chain combines TRBV29-1 with TRBJ2-2; 9 bases map to TRBD2. The sequence was collected from a male donor with ankylosing spondylitis or in good health (not recorded which). The CDR3 sequence: CSVTSGTGELFF. The CDR3 DNA follows: TGCAGCGTAACTAGCGGGACCGGGGAGCTGTTTTTT.